Listed below are T cell receptor beta chains from one sample, sequenced in a study of regulatory T cells in long-lasting Graves disease. TCRdb called the multiplex PCR reads again in MiXCR, with one record for every CDR3 protein. The sample holds 310,000 or so distinct CDR3 sequences, around a fifth seen once. The source was peripheral blood mononuclear cells (PBMCs), collected when the disease was refractory, from a patient treated with antithyroid drugs. All receptors come from a female donor with Graves disease. The CDR3 runs from the conserved cysteine through the conserved F or W. Each record gives: V gene, D gene, J gene, CDR3 protein. A D gene is named only where the DNA matches it firmly.

TRBV5-1,TRBD1,TRBJ2-7,CASSLDRGRREQYF
TRBV7-2,NA,TRBJ1-1,CASSFQRNTEAFF
TRBV7-9,NA,TRBJ1-2,CASSASGTPRAYGYTF
TRBV7-2,NA,TRBJ2-7,CASSHGRDYEQYF
TRBV19,NA,TRBJ1-1,CASSPRGLMNTEAFF
TRBV3-1,NA,TRBJ1-1,CASSPGTLRNTEAFF
TRBV4-3,NA,TRBJ1-2,CASSPRQQDGYTF
TRBV2,NA,TRBJ1-2,CASREQANYGYTF
TRBV6-1,NA,TRBJ2-7,CASSNGPYEQYF
TRBV6-1,TRBD1,TRBJ1-5,CASSRWDRIIPQPQHF
TRBV6-2/TRBV6-3,NA,TRBJ1-4,CASSYRGETTNEKLFF
TRBV5-1,TRBD2,TRBJ2-5,CASSLESGAGETQYF
TRBV12-3/TRBV12-4,TRBD2,TRBJ2-2,CASTPRGGTGAGELFF
TRBV6-5,TRBD1,TRBJ1-5,CASSYVRQGEGPQHF
TRBV28,NA,TRBJ1-1,CASSRWSIRGTEAFF
TRBV15,NA,TRBJ1-2,CATSSYGVLTNYGYTF
TRBV19,NA,TRBJ1-5,CASSRGQSNQPQHF
TRBV4-3,NA,TRBJ1-5,CASSQDWGTGQPQHF
TRBV7-2,NA,TRBJ1-5,CASSLQHAQPQHF
TRBV7-8,TRBD2,TRBJ2-7,CASSARAGAGYEQYF
TRBV20-1,TRBD2,TRBJ2-5,CSARSAGGMETQYF
TRBV6-1,NA,TRBJ2-2,CASSPFRGAGELFF
TRBV5-6,NA,TRBJ2-2,CASTTVGVNTGELFF
TRBV5-1,NA,TRBJ1-4,CVSSSTGTNEKLFF
TRBV12-3/TRBV12-4,TRBD1,TRBJ2-2,CASSRTGALTGELFF
TRBV18,NA,TRBJ2-7,CASSPQQASSYEQYF
TRBV24-1,NA,TRBJ1-1,CATSDLKNTEAFF
TRBV19,NA,TRBJ1-5,CASKGVLNQPQHF
TRBV5-6,TRBD1,TRBJ2-7,CASSSRQGAHYEQYF
TRBV7-2,NA,TRBJ1-2,CASSLISGGYGYTF
TRBV18,TRBD1,TRBJ2-7,CASSPPGQFYEQYF
TRBV12-3/TRBV12-4,NA,TRBJ1-5,CASSLRGPPTQPQHF
TRBV7-2,TRBD1,TRBJ2-5,CASSFIQGWGETQYF
TRBV24-1,NA,TRBJ2-6,CATSDSQGTTGANVLTF
TRBV20-1,TRBD2,TRBJ2-5,CRAPPSGSGETQYF
TRBV25-1,NA,TRBJ1-1,CASSELGQYTEAFF
TRBV4-1,TRBD1,TRBJ1-2,CASSQEPGQGAYGYTF
TRBV11-2,NA,TRBJ1-6,CASSPRTQGSPLHF
TRBV19,NA,TRBJ1-1,CASKAGNTEAFF
TRBV28,TRBD2,TRBJ2-1,CASSFPGTRGNEQFF
TRBV2,NA,TRBJ2-7,CASSDAGVDKYEQYF
TRBV4-1,TRBD1,TRBJ1-4,CASSQDRVSGGVEKLFF
TRBV19,NA,TRBJ1-5,CASSTGWEFGNQPQHF
TRBV4-1,NA,TRBJ2-7,CASSQRDTTYEQYF
TRBV6-2/TRBV6-3,TRBD2,TRBJ2-1,CASSYSGGPYNEQFF